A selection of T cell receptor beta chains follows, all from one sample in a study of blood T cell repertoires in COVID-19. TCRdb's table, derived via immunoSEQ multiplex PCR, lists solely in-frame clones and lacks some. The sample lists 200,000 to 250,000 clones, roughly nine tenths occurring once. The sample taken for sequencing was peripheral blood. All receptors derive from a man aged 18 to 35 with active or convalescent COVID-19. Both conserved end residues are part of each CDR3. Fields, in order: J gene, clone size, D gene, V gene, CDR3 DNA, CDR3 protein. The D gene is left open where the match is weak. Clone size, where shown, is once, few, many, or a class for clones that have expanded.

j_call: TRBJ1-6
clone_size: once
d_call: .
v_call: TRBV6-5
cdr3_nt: TGTGCCAGCAGTTCCTGGCAAGATAATTCACCCCTCCACTTT
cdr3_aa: CASSSWQDNSPLHF

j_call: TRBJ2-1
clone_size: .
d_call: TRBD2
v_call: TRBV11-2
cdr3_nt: TGTGCCAGCAGCTCCCACAGCGGGGGGTCCTACAATGAGCAGTTCTTC
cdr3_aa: CASSSHSGGSYNEQFF

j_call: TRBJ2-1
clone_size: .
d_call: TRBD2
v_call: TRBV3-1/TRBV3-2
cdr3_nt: TGTGCCAGCAGCCAAGTGGGGCACACAGCGGGAGCTTTTAATGAGCAGTTCTTC
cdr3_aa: CASSQVGHTAGAFNEQFF

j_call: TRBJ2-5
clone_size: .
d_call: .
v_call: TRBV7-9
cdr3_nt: TGTGCCAGCAGTCATTTTAGGGGTCAGGAGACCCAGTACTTC
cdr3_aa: CASSHFRGQETQYF

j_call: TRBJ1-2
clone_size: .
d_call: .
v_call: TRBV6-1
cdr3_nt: TGTGCCAGCAGTGAACTTGGGGCAGACCGTGGCTACACCTTC
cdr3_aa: CASSELGADRGYTF

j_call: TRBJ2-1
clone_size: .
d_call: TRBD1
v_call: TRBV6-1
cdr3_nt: TGTGCCAGCAGTGAATTATTCATAGGAGGGACAGGGGCCGACAATGAGCAGTTCTTC
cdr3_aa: CASSELFIGGTGADNEQFF

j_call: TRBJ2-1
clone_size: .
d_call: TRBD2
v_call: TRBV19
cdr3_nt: TGTGCCAGTAGACCTACTAGCGGGAGGGCCCTCGGATTGAATGAGCAGTTCTTC
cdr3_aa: CASRPTSGRALGLNEQFF

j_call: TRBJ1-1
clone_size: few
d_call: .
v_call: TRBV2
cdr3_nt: TGTGCCAGCAGCCCGTTAGTAATGAACACTGAAGCTTTCTTT
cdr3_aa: CASSPLVMNTEAFF

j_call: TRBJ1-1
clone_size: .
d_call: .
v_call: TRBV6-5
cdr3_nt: TGTGCCAGCAGTTACTCGCAGGGTAGCACTGAAGCTTTCTTT
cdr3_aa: CASSYSQGSTEAFF

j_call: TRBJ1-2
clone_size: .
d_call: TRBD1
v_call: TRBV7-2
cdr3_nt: TGTGCCAGCAGCTTGGGACAGGGGATCTATGGCTACACCTTC
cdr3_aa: CASSLGQGIYGYTF

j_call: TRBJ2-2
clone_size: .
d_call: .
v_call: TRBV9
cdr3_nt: TGTGCCAGCAGCGTTATTATCACCGGGGAGCTGTTTTTT
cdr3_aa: CASSVIITGELFF

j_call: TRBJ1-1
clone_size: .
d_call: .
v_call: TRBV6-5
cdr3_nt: TGTGCCAGCAACATGGGAGGAGCGAACACTGAAGCTTTCTTT
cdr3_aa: CASNMGGANTEAFF

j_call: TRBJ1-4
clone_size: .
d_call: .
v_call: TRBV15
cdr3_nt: TGTGCCACCAGCCAAATGGGCCGGATGTTTTTT
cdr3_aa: CATSQMGRMFF

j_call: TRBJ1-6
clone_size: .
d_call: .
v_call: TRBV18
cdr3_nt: TGTGCCAGCTCACCCAACAGGGTGGAAAATTCACCCCTCCACTTT
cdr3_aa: CASSPNRVENSPLHF

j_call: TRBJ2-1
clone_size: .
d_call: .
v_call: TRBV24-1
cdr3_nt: TGTGCCACCAGTGTGCAGACTAGCTCCTACAATGAGCAGTTCTTC
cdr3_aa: CATSVQTSSYNEQFF

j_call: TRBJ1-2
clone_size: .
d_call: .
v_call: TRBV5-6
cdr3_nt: TGTGCCAGCAGCCTACCGTTCGGACAAGGGGGTTTACATGGCTACACCTTC
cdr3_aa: CASSLPFGQGGLHGYTF

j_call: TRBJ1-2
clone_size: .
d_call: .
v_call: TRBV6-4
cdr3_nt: TGTGCCAGCAGTGACTCGCCAGGGGCTGGTGGCTACACCTTC
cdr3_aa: CASSDSPGAGGYTF

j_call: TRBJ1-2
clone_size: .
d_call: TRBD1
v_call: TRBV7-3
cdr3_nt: TGTGCCAGCAGCTTGGGGACAGGAGCCTATGGCTACACCTTC
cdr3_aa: CASSLGTGAYGYTF

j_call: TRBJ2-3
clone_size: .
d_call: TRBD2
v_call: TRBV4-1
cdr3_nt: TGCGCCAGCAGCCCCAGGGCCGGGGCGGGGGGGCCGGATACGCAGTATTTT
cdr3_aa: CASSPRAGAGGPDTQYF

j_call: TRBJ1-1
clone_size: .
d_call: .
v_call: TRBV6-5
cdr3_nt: TGTGCCAGCAGTTACTCGTTGGGGACAGAAGCTTTCTTT
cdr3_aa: CASSYSLGTEAFF

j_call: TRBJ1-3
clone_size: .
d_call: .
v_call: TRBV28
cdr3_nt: TGTGCCAGCAGTTTTCAGGGCTTGATTGAGAACACCATATATTTT
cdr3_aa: CASSFQGLIENTIYF

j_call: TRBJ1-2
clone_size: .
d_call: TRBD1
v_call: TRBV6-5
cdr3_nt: TGTGCCAGCAGTTACCGGGACAGGGATCATGGCTACACCTTC
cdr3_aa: CASSYRDRDHGYTF

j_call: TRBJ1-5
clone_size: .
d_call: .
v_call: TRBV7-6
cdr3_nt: TGTGCCAGCAGCTTGAGTGTAGGACACAAGTATAGCAATCAGCCCCAGCATTTT
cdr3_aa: CASSLSVGHKYSNQPQHF

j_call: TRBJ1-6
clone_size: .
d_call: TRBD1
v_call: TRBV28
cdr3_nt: TGTGCCAGCAGCAGGGGACAGAGATATAATTCACCCCTCCACTTT
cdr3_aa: CASSRGQRYNSPLHF

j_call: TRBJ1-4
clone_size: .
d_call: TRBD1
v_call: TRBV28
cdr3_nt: TGTGCCAGCAGAGGGACAGGGGCTGGTGAAAAACTGTTTTTT
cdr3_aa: CASRGTGAGEKLFF

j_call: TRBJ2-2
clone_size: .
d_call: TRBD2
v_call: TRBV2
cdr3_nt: TGTGCCAGCAGTGGCCTAGCGGGGGGTATCGGGGAGCTGTTTTTT
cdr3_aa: CASSGLAGGIGELFF

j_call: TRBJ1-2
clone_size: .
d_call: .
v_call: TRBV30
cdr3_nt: TGTGCCTGGAGGGAACAGATGTTCTATGGCTACACCTTC
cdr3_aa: CAWREQMFYGYTF

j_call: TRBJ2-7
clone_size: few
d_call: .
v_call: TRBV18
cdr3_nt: TGTGCCAGCTCACCACTACAGGCTGCTTACGAGCAGTACTTC
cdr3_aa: CASSPLQAAYEQYF

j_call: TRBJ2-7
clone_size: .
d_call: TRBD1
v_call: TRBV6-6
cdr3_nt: TGTGCCAGCAGTAGACCGGGACAGGGTGCAGAGCAGTACTTC
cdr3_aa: CASSRPGQGAEQYF

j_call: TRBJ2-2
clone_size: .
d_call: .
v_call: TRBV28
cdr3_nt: TGTGCCAGCAGTTTAGGGGGCGTGGACACCGGGGAGCTGTTTTTT
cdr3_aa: CASSLGGVDTGELFF

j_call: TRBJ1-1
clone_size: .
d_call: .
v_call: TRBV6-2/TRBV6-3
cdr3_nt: TGTGCCAGCAGTCGGACAGAGTCGAAAATAAGGAACACTGAAGCTTTCTTT
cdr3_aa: CASSRTESKIRNTEAFF

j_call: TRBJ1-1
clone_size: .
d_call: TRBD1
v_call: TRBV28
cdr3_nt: TGTGCCAGCAGTTCATGGGAGGGACAGGGGAACACTGAAGCTTTCTTT
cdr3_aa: CASSSWEGQGNTEAFF

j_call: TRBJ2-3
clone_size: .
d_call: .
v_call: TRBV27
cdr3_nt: TGTGCCAGCAGTTCTTGGGGGGGCCGCACAGATACGCAGTATTTT
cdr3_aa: CASSSWGGRTDTQYF

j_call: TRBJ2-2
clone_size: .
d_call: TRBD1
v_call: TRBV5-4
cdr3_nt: TGTGCCAGCAGCTTGTATCAGGACAGGGGTGGTGGGGAGCTGTTTTTT
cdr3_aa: CASSLYQDRGGGELFF

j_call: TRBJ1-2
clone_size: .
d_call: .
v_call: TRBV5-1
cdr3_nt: TGCGCCAGCAGCCCGGAGGGGGGGCCGGGGTATGGCTACACCTTC
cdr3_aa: CASSPEGGPGYGYTF

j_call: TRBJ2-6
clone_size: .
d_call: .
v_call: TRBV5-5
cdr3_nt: TGTGCCAGCAGCCGTGGCTCGGGTGGGGCCAACGTCCTGACTTTC
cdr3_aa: CASSRGSGGANVLTF

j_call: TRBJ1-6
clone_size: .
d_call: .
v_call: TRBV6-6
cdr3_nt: TGTGCCAGCGGGTTTGCGGGGGGTTCACCCCTCCACTTT
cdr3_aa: CASGFAGGSPLHF

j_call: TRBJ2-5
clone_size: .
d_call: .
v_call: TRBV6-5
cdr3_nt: TGTGCCAGCAGCCCACGAAGCGTGAGGTTGGAGACCCAGTACTTC
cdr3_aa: CASSPRSVRLETQYF

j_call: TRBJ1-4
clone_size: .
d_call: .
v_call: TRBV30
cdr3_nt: TGTGCCTGGTCGACTAGTGGTCCCAATGAAAAACTGTTTTTT
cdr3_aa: CAWSTSGPNEKLFF

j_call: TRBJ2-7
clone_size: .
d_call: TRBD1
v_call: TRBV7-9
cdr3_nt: TGTGCCAGCAGCTTAGTTCTTAGGCAGGGGGAATTGTACGAGCAGTACTTC
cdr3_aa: CASSLVLRQGELYEQYF

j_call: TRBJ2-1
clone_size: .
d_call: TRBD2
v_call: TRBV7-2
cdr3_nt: TGTGCCAGCAGCTTATTGGGGACTAGCGGGGGATCGGGCAATGAGCAGTTCTTC
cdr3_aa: CASSLLGTSGGSGNEQFF

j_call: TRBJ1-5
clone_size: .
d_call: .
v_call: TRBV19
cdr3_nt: TGTGCCAGTACCTCGGGGGGACCCCTTGGAAATCAGCCCCAGCATTTT
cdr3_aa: CASTSGGPLGNQPQHF

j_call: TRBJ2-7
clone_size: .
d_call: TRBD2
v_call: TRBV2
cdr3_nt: TGTGCCAGCAGCCGGGGGGTGTACGAGCAGTACTTC
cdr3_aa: CASSRGVYEQYF

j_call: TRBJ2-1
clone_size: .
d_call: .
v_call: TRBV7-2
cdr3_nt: TGTGCCAGCAGCCCAAACCAGGGGCCCCACAATGAGCAGTTCTTC
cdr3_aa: CASSPNQGPHNEQFF

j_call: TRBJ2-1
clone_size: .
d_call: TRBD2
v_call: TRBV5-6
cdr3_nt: TGTGCCAGCAGCTTGGTCCGACTAGCGGGGGGCGGTAATGAGCAGTTCTTC
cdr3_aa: CASSLVRLAGGGNEQFF

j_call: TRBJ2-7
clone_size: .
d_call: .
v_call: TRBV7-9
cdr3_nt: TGTGCCAGCAGCGCCATTGGGCTCTCCTACGAGCAGTACTTC
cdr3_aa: CASSAIGLSYEQYF

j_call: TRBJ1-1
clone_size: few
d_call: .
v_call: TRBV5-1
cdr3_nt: TGCGCCAGCAGCTTGGATCCGGGGAACACTGAAGCTTTCTTT
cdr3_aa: CASSLDPGNTEAFF

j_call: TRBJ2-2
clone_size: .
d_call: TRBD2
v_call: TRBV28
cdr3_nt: TGTGCCAGCAGTCTCGGACTAGCGGGAGGGCCCGGGGAGCTGTTTTTT
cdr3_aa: CASSLGLAGGPGELFF

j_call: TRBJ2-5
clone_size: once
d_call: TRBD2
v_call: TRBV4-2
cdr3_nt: TGTGCCAGCAGCCAAGGATCGGGTAGCGGGAGGGCAGCTGAGGAGACCCAGTACTTC
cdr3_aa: CASSQGSGSGRAAEETQYF